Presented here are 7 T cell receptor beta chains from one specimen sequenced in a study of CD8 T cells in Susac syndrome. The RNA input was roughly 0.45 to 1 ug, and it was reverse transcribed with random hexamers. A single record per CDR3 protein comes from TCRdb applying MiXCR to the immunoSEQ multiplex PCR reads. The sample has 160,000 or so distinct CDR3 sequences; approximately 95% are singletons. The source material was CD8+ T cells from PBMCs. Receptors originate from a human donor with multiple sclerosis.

DNA of the CDR3: TGTGCCAACTCGGGGAGAGCGGGAGCGGCCAATGAGCAGTTCTTC. Residues: CANSGRAGAANEQFF. This rearrangement joins TRBV28 to TRBJ2-1; 8 bases are shared with TRBD2. This CDR3 comprises 15 residues. V gave up 10 bases and J gave up 6 bases; unmatched junction bases: 14. Germline CDR1 reads MDHEN; CDR2 reads SYDVKM.

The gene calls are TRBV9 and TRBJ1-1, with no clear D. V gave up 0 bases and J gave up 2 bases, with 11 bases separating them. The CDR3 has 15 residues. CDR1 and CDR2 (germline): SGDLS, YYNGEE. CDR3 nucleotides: TGTGCCAGCAGCGTAGTTCGGGGTGTAAACACTGAAGCTTTCTTT. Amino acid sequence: CASSVVRGVNTEAFF.

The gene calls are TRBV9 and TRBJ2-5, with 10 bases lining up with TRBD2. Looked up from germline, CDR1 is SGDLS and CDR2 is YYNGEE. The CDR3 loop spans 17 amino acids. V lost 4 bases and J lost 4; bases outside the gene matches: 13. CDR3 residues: CASSHPVASGGGETQYF. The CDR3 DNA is TGTGCCAGCAGCCACCCCGTGGCCAGCGGGGGGGGAGAGACCCAGTACTTC.

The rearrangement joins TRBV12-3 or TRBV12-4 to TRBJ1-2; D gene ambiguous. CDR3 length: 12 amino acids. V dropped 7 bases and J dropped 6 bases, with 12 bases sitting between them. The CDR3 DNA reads TGTGCCAGCACTACAAAATGGGATGGCTACACCTTC. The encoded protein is CASTTKWDGYTF.

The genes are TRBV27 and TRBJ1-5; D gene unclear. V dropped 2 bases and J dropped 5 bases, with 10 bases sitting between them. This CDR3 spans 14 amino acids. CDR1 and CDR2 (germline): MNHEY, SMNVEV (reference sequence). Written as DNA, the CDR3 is TGTGCCAGCAGTTTACTGGGATCTGATCAGCCCCAGCATTTT. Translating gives CASSLLGSDQPQHF.

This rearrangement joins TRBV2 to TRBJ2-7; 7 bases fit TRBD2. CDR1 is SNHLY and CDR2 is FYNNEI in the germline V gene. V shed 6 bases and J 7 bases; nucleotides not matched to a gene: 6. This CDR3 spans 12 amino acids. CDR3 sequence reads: CASSLLAQEQYF. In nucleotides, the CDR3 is TGTGCCAGCAGCCTACTAGCGCAAGAGCAGTACTTC.

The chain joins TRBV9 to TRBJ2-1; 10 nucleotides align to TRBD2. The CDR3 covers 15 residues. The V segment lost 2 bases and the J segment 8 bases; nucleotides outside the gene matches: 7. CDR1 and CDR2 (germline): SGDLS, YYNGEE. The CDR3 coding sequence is TGTGCCAGCAGCGTGAGCGGGAGGGGCGGTGATGAGCAGTTCTTC. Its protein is CASSVSGRGGDEQFF.